The 4 T cell receptor beta chains in this list originate from one sample, sequenced in a study of shared clonotypes between healthy human individuals. Generated by immunoSEQ multiplex PCR, the TCRdb table keeps only in-frame clones and is missing some. The table records roughly 2.1 million clones, roughly 91% of them present only once. Naive CD8 isolation took CD45RO-negative cells positively selected for CCR7 and excluded terminally differentiated effector memory CD45RA+ cells. Sequences were obtained from naive CD8+ T cells from PBMCs. Every receptor here comes from a man younger than 30 in good health. Some clones in this sample may be carry-over from other donors' samples.

The DNA for the CDR3 is TGTGCCAGCAGCCGGCCAGCAGCTAATGAAAAACTGTTTTTT. Protein sequence: CASSRPAANEKLFF. This chain connects TRBV9 to TRBJ1-4; the D is unclear. Germline CDR1 and CDR2: SGDLS and YYNGEE. The CDR3 runs 14 residues. V was cut by 4 bases and J by 3 bases, with 10 bases left in between.

This chain joins TRBV5-1 and TRBJ1-4, with no clear D. The CDR3 length is 15 residues. From germline, CDR1 is SGHRS and CDR2 YFSETQ. Trimming took off 5 bases at V and 1 base at J, with 12 bases between the two ends. The CDR3 spells CASSSNRETNEKLFF. The CDR3 coding sequence is TGCGCCAGCAGTAGTAATCGGGAAACTAATGAAAAACTGTTTTTT.

This chain links TRBV5-4 with TRBJ1-2, with 10 positions matching TRBD1. Germline assignment: CDR1 SGHNT and CDR2 YYREEE (reference sequence). This CDR3 comprises 16 residues. V lost 0 bases, J lost 5 bases, and 7 bases stayed unmatched. CDR3 sequence (DNA): TGTGCCAGCAGCTTGGAACGGGGACAGGGGTCGTATGGCTACACCTTC. Its translation is CASSLERGQGSYGYTF.

The rearrangement uses TRBV5-6 and TRBJ2-1, with a possible D match to TRBD1 (5 bases). The germline V gene encodes CDR1 SGHDT and CDR2 YYEEEE. V lost 4 bases, J lost 5 bases, and 28 bases lay in between. The CDR3 is 19 residues long. The DNA for the CDR3 is TGTGCCAGCAGCCCCTCCTTCAGGGTGGGCGGCAGAATTAACAATGAGCAGTTCTTC. Translating gives CASSPSFRVGGRINNEQFF. Using reference TRBV5-6 and TRBJ2-1 for the parts outside the CDR3, the full variable domain is DAGVTQSPTHLIKTRGQQVTLRCSPKSGHDTVSWYQQALGQGPQFIFQYYEEEERQRGNFPDRFSGHQFPNYSSELNVNALLLGDSALYLCASSPSFRVGGRINNEQFFGPGTRLTVL.